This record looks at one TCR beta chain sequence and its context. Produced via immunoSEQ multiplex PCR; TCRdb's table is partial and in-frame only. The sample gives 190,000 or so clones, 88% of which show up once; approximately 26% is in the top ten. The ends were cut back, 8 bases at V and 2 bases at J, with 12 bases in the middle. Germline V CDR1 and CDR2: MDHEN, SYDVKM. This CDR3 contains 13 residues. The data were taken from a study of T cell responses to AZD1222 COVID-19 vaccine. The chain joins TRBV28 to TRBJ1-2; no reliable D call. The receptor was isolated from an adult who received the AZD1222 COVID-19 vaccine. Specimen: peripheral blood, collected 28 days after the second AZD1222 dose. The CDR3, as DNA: TGTGCCAGCTACGTAAACAGAAACTATGGCTACACCTTC. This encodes CASYVNRNYGYTF.